These T cell receptor beta chains were read from a single sample in a study of blood T cell repertoires in COVID-19. Method: immunoSEQ multiplex PCR; TCRdb's copy keeps in-frame clones and lacks some. Of around 94,000 clones listed, around four fifths were seen once; the top ten hold 3% to 4%. The material sequenced was peripheral blood. These receptors were collected from a man aged 50 to 60 with acute or convalescent COVID-19. The CDR3 runs from the conserved cysteine through the conserved F or W. The D gene is left open where the match is weak. Some rows have no size entry. The others give once, few or many, or a class for an expanded clone.

d_call	clone_size	v_call	j_call	cdr3_nt	cdr3_aa
-	-	TRBV4-1	TRBJ1-1	TGCGCCAGCAGCCAAGGGGGGGCTGAAGCTTTCTTT	CASSQGGAEAFF
TRBD1	once	TRBV29-1	TRBJ2-7	TGCAGCGTTGAGTCCGTACAGGGGGCAAATTTCTACGAGCAGTACTTC	CSVESVQGANFYEQYF
TRBD1	-	TRBV7-9	TRBJ2-7	TGTGCCAGCAGCCCAGGGACAGGGAGCGACGAGCAGTACTTC	CASSPGTGSDEQYF
TRBD1	-	TRBV30	TRBJ1-1	TGTGCCTGGAGTGGGATGGGGACAGGGGGCGAAATAGCTTTCTTT	CAWSGMGTGGEIAFF
-	-	TRBV29-1	TRBJ2-3	TGCAGCGTTCGTACCGCAGTGGCAGATACGCAGTATTTT	CSVRTAVADTQYF
-	few	TRBV12-3/TRBV12-4	TRBJ1-2	TGTGCCAGCAGTCCGGACAGAAACTATGGCTACACCTTC	CASSPDRNYGYTF
-	-	TRBV11-1	TRBJ1-1	TGTGCCAGCAGCTTAGTCGGGGGATTCGTCACTGAAGCTTTCTTT	CASSLVGGFVTEAFF
TRBD1	-	TRBV5-1	TRBJ1-4	TGCGCCAGCGGGGGACAGGGGGATTCTCGGGAAAAACTGTTTTTT	CASGGQGDSREKLFF
-	once	TRBV28	TRBJ2-5	TGTGCCAGCAGTTCCCTTAGCGTAGGGCAAGAGACCCAGTACTTC	CASSSLSVGQETQYF
-	-	TRBV18	TRBJ2-7	TGTGCCAGCTCACCATTGGCGGGCTACGAGCAGTACTTC	CASSPLAGYEQYF
-	once	TRBV29-1	TRBJ2-5	TGCAGCGCGTCGGCGGGCTCACTGGAGACCCAGTACTTC	CSASAGSLETQYF
-	-	TRBV10-3	TRBJ2-5	TGTGCCATCAGTGAGTCGTCGAGGGAGACCCAGTACTTC	CAISESSRETQYF
TRBD2	-	TRBV5-1	TRBJ2-7	TGCGCCAGCAGCTTGGGGCCCCCGGGGACTAGCGGGATTTACGAGCAGTACTTC	CASSLGPPGTSGIYEQYF
TRBD2	-	TRBV9	TRBJ2-7	TGTGCCAGCAGCGTTGGGACTAGCGGGGCCTACGAGCAGTACTTC	CASSVGTSGAYEQYF
TRBD1	-	TRBV18	TRBJ2-3	TGTGCCAGCTCACGGATTGGCGGGACAGGGTTAATAGATACGCAGTATTTT	CASSRIGGTGLIDTQYF
TRBD2	-	TRBV4-1	TRBJ2-5	TGCGCCAGCAGCCAAGTTTCCCTTGGGGTAGCGGGAGAAGAGACCCAGTACTTC	CASSQVSLGVAGEETQYF
TRBD1	-	TRBV7-6	TRBJ2-7	TGTGCCAGCAGCTTAGGGGACAGGGCCGCCTACGAGCAGTACTTC	CASSLGDRAAYEQYF
TRBD2	-	TRBV5-1	TRBJ2-2	TGCGCCAGCAGCCGCCGGGGACTAGCGGGTGGTGACGGGGAGCTGTTTTTT	CASSRRGLAGGDGELFF
-	-	TRBV5-5	TRBJ2-5	TGTGCCAGCAGTAGGACACCGGGCCCCGGGGGCCAAGAGACCCAGTACTTC	CASSRTPGPGGQETQYF
TRBD2	-	TRBV7-2	TRBJ2-7	TGTGCCAGCAGCTCTGGCGGGGGAGTATACGAGCAGTACTTC	CASSSGGGVYEQYF
-	-	TRBV5-1	TRBJ1-1	TGCGCCAGCAGCTTGACCCAGTTCACTGAAGCTTTCTTT	CASSLTQFTEAFF
TRBD2	-	TRBV19	TRBJ2-3	TGTGCCAGTAGTATAGGAGGGACTAGCGGGAGCACAGATACGCAGTATTTT	CASSIGGTSGSTDTQYF
-	-	TRBV2	TRBJ1-5	TGTGCCAGCAGTGACAGCGATAGCAATCAGCCCCAGCATTTT	CASSDSDSNQPQHF
-	-	TRBV6-5	TRBJ1-2	TGTGCCAGCAGTCCAGGGAAGTATGGCTACACCTTC	CASSPGKYGYTF
TRBD1	once	TRBV7-2	TRBJ2-7	TGTGCCAGCAGGGGACAGGGGTTTTTCTACGAGCAGTACTTC	CASRGQGFFYEQYF
TRBD1	-	TRBV19	TRBJ2-1	TGTGCCAGTAGTAGGCCAGGGGGTGCCTACAATGAGCAGTTCTTC	CASSRPGGAYNEQFF
TRBD1	once	TRBV6-5	TRBJ1-2	TGTGCCAGCAGTAACCTCGGAGGGACAGGCTATGGCTACACCTTC	CASSNLGGTGYGYTF
TRBD1	-	TRBV7-9	TRBJ1-2	TGTGCCAGCAGCCCCGGGACAGGTTATGGCTACACCTTC	CASSPGTGYGYTF
-	-	TRBV19	TRBJ1-4	TGTGCCAGTAGTATAGGAGGCAGGACGGGGTCACGTAATGAAAAACTGTTTTTT	CASSIGGRTGSRNEKLFF
-	few	TRBV29-1	TRBJ1-1	TGCAGCGTTGGCCGGGGTGCTGAAGCTTTCTTT	CSVGRGAEAFF
-	-	TRBV20-1	TRBJ1-2	TGCAGTGCTCCCTGGACTTATGGCTACACCTTC	CSAPWTYGYTF
TRBD2	-	TRBV28	TRBJ2-7	TGTGCCAGCGCCATCGGGGGGACTCCCAACGAGCAGTACTTC	CASAIGGTPNEQYF
TRBD2	-	TRBV29-1	TRBJ2-3	TGCAGCGTCGAGAGCGGGAGAATCACAGATACGCAGTATTTT	CSVESGRITDTQYF
-	once	TRBV5-1	TRBJ1-2	TGCGCCAGCAGCTTGGAGCCCGAAATCTATGGCTACACCTTC	CASSLEPEIYGYTF
TRBD2	-	TRBV19	TRBJ2-1	TGTGCCAGTAGTATGGGGGGGGAAAGGGAGCAGTTCTTC	CASSMGGEREQFF
TRBD2	-	TRBV5-1	TRBJ2-1	TGCGCCAGCAGCTTGGATGGCGGGGGAAGCTCCTACAATGAGCAGTTCTTC	CASSLDGGGSSYNEQFF
-	-	TRBV7-2	TRBJ1-6	TGTGCCAGCAGCTCAAACAGGGTCTCACCCCTCCACTTT	CASSSNRVSPLHF
-	-	TRBV5-4	TRBJ1-1	TGTGCCAGCAGCTCCCCGGACACCCTGAACACTGAAGCTTTCTTT	CASSSPDTLNTEAFF
-	few	TRBV2	TRBJ2-1	TGTGCCAGCAGTGAATTCAGGTCTGGCGATGAGCAGTTCTTC	CASSEFRSGDEQFF
-	-	TRBV11-2	TRBJ1-1	TGTGCCAGCAGCCCCCACACAAACACTGAAGCTTTCTTT	CASSPHTNTEAFF
-	-	TRBV10-3	TRBJ2-2	TGTGCCATCAGTGAAGGGACACCTTCCGGGGAGCTGTTTTTT	CAISEGTPSGELFF
-	-	TRBV18	TRBJ2-5	TGTGCCAGCTCACCAACCTCTAGCCGGGAGACCCAGTACTTC	CASSPTSSRETQYF
-	-	TRBV11-3	TRBJ2-4	TGTGCCAGCAGCTTAGCCGACGGGAAAAACATTCAGTACTTC	CASSLADGKNIQYF
TRBD1	-	TRBV19	TRBJ1-6	TGTGCCAGTAGAGTTAGTAGGGGGCGCTGGAATTCACCCCTCCACTTT	CASRVSRGRWNSPLHF
-	once	TRBV6-1	TRBJ2-7	TGTGCCAGCAGTGAAGCAAGAGCCTACTACGAGCAGTACTTC	CASSEARAYYEQYF
-	-	TRBV7-9	TRBJ2-3	TGTGCCAGCAGCCCCGATCAGGGTGATACGCAGTATTTT	CASSPDQGDTQYF
-	-	TRBV9	TRBJ1-1	TGTGCCAGCAGCCTACGGGGGGTTGGGACTGAAGCTTTCTTT	CASSLRGVGTEAFF
-	-	TRBV7-9	TRBJ2-7	TGTGCCAGCAGCTTAGGCGGAGTCGAGCAGTACTTC	CASSLGGVEQYF
-	-	TRBV7-8	TRBJ2-1	TGTGCCAGCACCGTCAGGGGTGCGGGTTATGAGCAGTTCTTC	CASTVRGAGYEQFF
TRBD1	-	TRBV5-6	TRBJ2-1	TGTGCCAGCAGCGTCGCCGCCGCGAAGATGGACAGGAACAATGAGCAGTTCTTC	CASSVAAAKMDRNNEQFF
-	-	TRBV2	TRBJ1-1	TGTGCCAGCTGCCGCGGGGGGAAAACTGAAGCTTTCTTT	CASCRGGKTEAFF
-	many	TRBV5-1	TRBJ1-2	TGCGCCAGCAGCTGGGAGGGTGATCTGTATGGCTACACCTTC	CASSWEGDLYGYTF
-	-	TRBV6-5	TRBJ1-5	TGTGCCAGCACCCCCTGGGAGGCTCAGCCCCAGCATTTT	CASTPWEAQPQHF
TRBD2	-	TRBV29-1	TRBJ2-1	TGCAGCGTCGTGTGGACTAGCGGGACTTACAATGAGCAGTTCTTC	CSVVWTSGTYNEQFF
TRBD1	-	TRBV29-1	TRBJ2-7	TGCAGCGTTGTAGCCCTGGGACAGTCCTACGAGCAGTACTTC	CSVVALGQSYEQYF
-	large	TRBV11-3	TRBJ2-7	TGTGCCAGCAGCTTATTTGGGGAGCCCCCCTACGAGCAGTACTTC	CASSLFGEPPYEQYF
-	once	TRBV18	TRBJ2-7	TGTGCCAGCTCACCTCCCACTAGCTTCTACGAGCAGTACTTC	CASSPPTSFYEQYF
TRBD1	-	TRBV7-2	TRBJ2-5	TGTGCCAGCAGTTGGACAGGGGGAGAACAAGAGACCCAGTACTTC	CASSWTGGEQETQYF
-	few	TRBV6-5	TRBJ1-1	TGTGCCAGCAGTCAACTCCCCAGGGGAAACACTGAAGCTTTCTTT	CASSQLPRGNTEAFF
TRBD2	-	TRBV5-1	TRBJ2-3	TGCGCCAGCAGCTTGGGGGCTAGCGGGAGGACAGATACGCAGTATTTT	CASSLGASGRTDTQYF